Listed here are 28 T cell receptor beta chains from one sample, sequenced in a study of beta chain features in type 1 diabetes. Study-level findings and limits: Moderate but significant shortening of TCRB CDR3s was recorded in all four CD4+ subsets from Type 1 diabetes patients.

Their target antigens are unknown. The sequenced template was cDNA made from the entire isolated RNA. The repertoire was sequenced with immunoSEQ multiplex PCR; TCRdb's copy has only in-frame clones and lacks some. The sample has over 100,000 clones, 15% to 20% seen once. Specimen: central memory CD4+ T cells from blood. The receptor set was obtained from a man aged 25-40 years with type 1 diabetes.

This rearrangement joins TRBV13 to TRBJ2-3, with 10 bases aligning to TRBD2. After removal of 0 bases from V and 3 bases from J, the junction contained 3 bases not matched to a gene. This CDR3 has 16 amino acids. The germline V gene has CDR1 PRHDT and CDR2 FYEKMQ (reference sequence). CDR3 sequence (DNA): TGTGCCAGCAGCTTAGGACTAGCGGGGTTTACAGATACGCAGTATTTT. It yields the protein CASSLGLAGFTDTQYF.

The table lists this clone with a few counts. The chain couples TRBV10-3 to TRBJ2-1; tentative D call: TRBD1 (5 bases). This CDR3 is 14 amino acids long. The ends were cut back, 4 bases at V and 3 bases at J, with 10 bases in the middle. The V gene's germline CDR1 is ENHRY and CDR2 SYGVKD. Here the CDR3 reads CAISGSGRYNEQFF. For the CDR3, the DNA is TGTGCCATCAGTGGCTCAGGGCGCTACAATGAGCAGTTCTTC.

This clone was detected only a few times. The chain links TRBV11-2 to TRBJ1-5; D gene uncertain. The V gene lost 0 bases and the J gene lost 7 bases, with 7 bases spanning the gap. The CDR3 sequence is 13 residues long. Germline CDR1 is SGHAT and CDR2 is FQNNGV. The CDR3 coding sequence is TGTGCCAGCAGCTTAGATGAGTGGCAGCCCCAGCATTTT. Translation: CASSLDEWQPQHF.

Only a few counts were recorded for this clone. This chain links TRBV4-3 with TRBJ2-4, with 10 nucleotides matching TRBD2. The length of the CDR3 is 20 residues. Germline values: CDR1 LGHNA, CDR2 YSLEER. V lost 0 bases to trimming and J lost 3 bases; unmatched junction nucleotides: 14. This CDR3 is CASSQDEGIAGGHGKNIQYF. CDR3 nucleotide sequence: TGCGCCAGCAGCCAAGATGAAGGGATAGCGGGGGGCCACGGCAAAAACATTCAGTACTTC.

This clone was counted only a few times. The chain combines TRBV4-2 with TRBJ1-3, with D hard to call. Germline lookup yields CDR1 LGHNA and CDR2 YNFKEQ. The CDR3 covers 17 residues. The ends were cut back, 0 bases at V and 0 bases at J, with 12 bases in the middle. CDR3 amino acids: CASSQEFGQSSGNTIYF. Written as DNA, the CDR3 is TGTGCCAGCAGCCAAGAATTTGGGCAGAGCTCTGGAAACACCATATATTTT.

This clone has just a few counts. The rearrangement uses TRBV7-2 and TRBJ2-2; 10 bases line up with TRBD1. Germline V gene lookup returns CDR1 SGHTA and CDR2 FQGNSA. This CDR3 is built from 14 residues. The trim removed 5 bases at V and 7 bases at J, leaving 4 bases unmatched. This chain's CDR3 is CASSRQGAVGELFF. The CDR3 nucleotides are TGTGCCAGCAGCCGACAGGGGGCTGTCGGGGAGCTGTTTTTT.

V is TRBV10-2 and J is TRBJ2-7; possibly TRBD2 for D (6 bases). Looked up from germline, CDR1 is WSHSY and CDR2 is SAAADI. This CDR3 comprises 14 residues. The ends were cut back, 2 bases at V and 1 base at J, with 9 bases in the middle. The CDR3 coding sequence is TGCGCCAGCAGTGAGCCTCTAGCGTCCTACGAGCAGTACTTC. Protein product: CASSEPLASYEQYF.

The table lists this clone with a few counts. This rearrangement joins TRBV11-3 to TRBJ2-3, with D perhaps TRBD2 (6 bases). The CDR3 loop spans 15 amino acids. V was pared by 5 bases and J by 4 bases, with 16 bases between. Germline V CDR1 and CDR2: SGHNT, YENEEA. CDR3 amino acids: CASSRRLESADTQYF. DNA for the CDR3: TGTGCCAGCAGCCGACGACTAGAATCGGCAGATACGCAGTATTTT.

This clone was detected only a few times. V is TRBV2 and J is TRBJ2-5; 7 nucleotides match TRBD2. There are 14 residues in the CDR3. The junction had 5 bases not matched to a gene; V was cut back by 5 bases and J by 2 bases. In germline, CDR1 is SNHLY, CDR2 FYNNEI. CDR3 in amino acids: CASSQKLAQETQYF. In DNA, the CDR3 is TGTGCCAGCAGTCAAAAACTAGCGCAAGAGACCCAGTACTTC. The full variable domain, in which reference TRBV2 and TRBJ2-5 provide the parts outside the CDR3, is EPEVTQTPSHQVTQMGQEVILRCVPISNHLYFYWYRQILGQKVEFLVSFYNNEISEKSEIFDDQFSVERPDGSNFTLKIRSTKLEDSAMYFCASSQKLAQETQYFGPGTRLLVL.

This clone was found many times. The J gene is TRBJ2-7, the V gene TRBV30; D possibly corresponds to TRBD2 (5 bases). V lost 0 bases to trimming and J lost 3 bases, with 12 bases between them. The CDR3 is 14 amino acids. Germline CDR1 reads GTSNPN; CDR2 reads SVGIG (reference sequence). The CDR3 sequence is CAWSVRRAGYEQYF. CDR3 nucleotides: TGTGCCTGGAGTGTACGGCGGGCTGGCTACGAGCAGTACTTC.

This clone was counted only a few times. The chain uses TRBV5-1 and TRBJ1-1; D is perhaps TRBD1 (5 bases). The V end was cut by 2 bases, the J end by 1 base, with 12 bases between. From germline, CDR1 is SGHRS and CDR2 YFSETQ. The CDR3 totals 15 residues. In DNA, the CDR3 is TGCGCCAGCAGCTTACGATTACAGGAGAACACTGAAGCTTTCTTT. Translated: CASSLRLQENTEAFF. The full variable domain, rest sourced from reference TRBV5-1 and TRBJ1-1, is KAGVTQTPRYLIKTRGQQVTLSCSPISGHRSVSWYQQTPGQGLQFLFEYFSETQRNKGNFPGRFSGRQFSNSRSEMNVSTLELGDSALYLCASSLRLQENTEAFFGQGTRLTVV.

This clone came up a few times. The chain couples TRBV6-6 to TRBJ1-2; 11 bases match TRBD1. Germline V CDR1 and CDR2: MNHNY, SVGAGI (reference sequence). This CDR3 spans 15 amino acids. V lost 5 bases to trimming and J lost 1 base; unmatched junction nucleotides: 3. CDR3: CASSHGTGGNYGYTF. The DNA of the CDR3 is TGTGCCAGCAGTCACGGGACAGGGGGTAACTATGGCTACACCTTC.

The V gene is TRBV6-6, the J gene TRBJ2-2; no definite D call. From germline, CDR1 is MNHNY and CDR2 SVGAGI (reference sequence). V gave up 10 bases and J gave up 4 bases, with 16 bases separating them. The length of the CDR3 is 14 residues. The CDR3 region is CATTSGQSTGELFF. In DNA form, the CDR3 reads TGTGCCACTACCTCTGGGCAAAGCACCGGGGAGCTGTTTTTT.

This clone has just a few counts. The genes are TRBV7-3 and TRBJ2-1; a possible D gene is TRBD2 (6 bases). The CDR3 has 18 residues. V lost 0 bases to trimming and J lost 9 bases, with 24 bases between them. The germline V gene has CDR1 SGHTA and CDR2 FQGTGA. DNA of the CDR3: TGTGCCAGCAGCTTAACGGCGGCTAGCGACGCCTACCAGGGTGAGCAGTTCTTC. Translation: CASSLTAASDAYQGEQFF.

The V and J genes are TRBV19 and TRBJ1-5; D is unresolved. From germline, CDR1 is LNHDA and CDR2 SQIVND (reference sequence). V lost 4 bases and J 8 bases, leaving 9 bases between the germline ends. The CDR3 loop spans 12 amino acids. This CDR3 reads CASSTLYKPQHF. In DNA form, the CDR3 reads TGTGCCAGTAGTACCCTGTATAAGCCCCAGCATTTT.

The rearrangement joins TRBV19 to TRBJ2-7; the D is unclear. Trimming removed 1 base at V and 2 bases at J, with 9 bases between. The germline gives CDR1 LNHDA, CDR2 SQIVND (reference sequence). The CDR3 loop spans 14 amino acids. CDR3 region: CASSIVGKTYEQYF. In DNA form, the CDR3 reads TGTGCCAGTAGTATAGTCGGAAAAACCTACGAGCAGTACTTC.

V and J are TRBV27 and TRBJ1-6; perhaps TRBD1 as D (5 bases). This CDR3 is built from 16 residues. Between the trimmed V and J ends, which lost 10 bases and 3 bases, there was a span of 19 bases. From germline, CDR1 is MNHEY and CDR2 SMNVEV (reference sequence). CDR3 protein: CATCPRPGLYNSPLHF. In DNA form, the CDR3 reads TGTGCCACCTGCCCTAGACCAGGGCTCTATAATTCACCCCTCCACTTT.

This clone was seen only a few times. V gene TRBV29-1 combines with J gene TRBJ2-5, with a possible D match to TRBD2 (6 bases). This CDR3 region has 14 residues. Germline V gives CDR1 SQVTM, CDR2 ANQGSEA. Deletions cut 4 bases from V and 0 bases from J, with 12 bases between. The CDR3 reads CSVGGESYQETQYF. The CDR3 bases are TGCAGCGTTGGGGGGGAATCGTACCAAGAGACCCAGTACTTC. The full variable domain, in which reference TRBV29-1 and TRBJ2-5 provide the parts outside the CDR3, is SAVISQKPSRDICQRGTSLTIQCQVDSQVTMMFWYRQQPGQSLTLIATANQGSEATYESGFVIDKFPISRPNLTFSTLTVSNMSPEDSSIYLCSVGGESYQETQYFGPGTRLLVL.

The rearrangement joins TRBV7-2 to TRBJ1-4, with 8 bases fitting TRBD1. CDR1 and CDR2 (germline): SGHTA, FQGNSA. J was trimmed by 7 bases and V by 6 bases; bases with no gene match: 7. The CDR3 consists of 14 residues. CDR3 in amino acids: CASSRQGSGEKLFF. For the CDR3, the DNA is TGTGCCAGCAGTCGACAGGGGAGCGGTGAAAAACTGTTTTTT.

This clone was recorded a few times. The chain links TRBV4-1 to TRBJ2-1; 8 nucleotides line up with TRBD1. V lost 6 bases to trimming and J lost 4 bases; unmatched junction nucleotides: 5. The CDR3 loop spans 14 amino acids. The V gene's germline CDR1 is MGHRA and CDR2 YSYEKL. CDR3 DNA: TGCGCCAGCAGTGGACAGGGTTTTTACAATGAGCAGTTCTTC. Translated, it gives CASSGQGFYNEQFF.

The V call is TRBV11-3, the J call TRBJ2-3; 8 nucleotides line up with TRBD1. The CDR3 contains 15 residues. CDR1 is SGHNT and CDR2 is YENEEA in the germline V gene. The trim removed 0 bases at V and 1 base at J, leaving 0 bases unmatched. Here the CDR3 DNA reads TGTGCCAGCAGCTTAGAGACAGGGGGCACAGATACGCAGTATTTT. As protein: CASSLETGGTDTQYF.

The gene calls are TRBV20-1 and TRBJ1-2; D possibly corresponds to TRBD1 (6 bases). Trimming took off 6 bases at V and 8 bases at J, with 13 bases between the two ends. Germline-derived CDR1 and CDR2 are DFQATT and SNEGSKA (reference sequence). The CDR3 has 11 residues. CDR3 coding DNA: TGCAGTGCCCCAGGGGTCTGGGGCTACACCTTC. It specifies CSAPGVWGYTF.

The V and J genes are TRBV29-1 and TRBJ1-2; TRBD1 matches 7 bases. The CDR3 covers 12 residues. Germline V gene data show CDR1 as SQVTM and CDR2 as ANQGSEA. The trim removed 6 bases at V and 6 bases at J, leaving 7 bases unmatched. The CDR3 DNA reads TGCAGCGTCGTACAGGGGTCTAATGGCTACACCTTC. It is translated as CSVVQGSNGYTF.

The chain is built from TRBV7-2 and TRBJ2-5, with D maybe TRBD2 (5 bases). This CDR3 contains 15 residues. From germline, CDR1 is SGHTA and CDR2 FQGNSA. V lost 1 base and J lost 3, with 12 bases in between. The chain's CDR3 is CASSLDSGTKETQYF. The CDR3 nucleotides read TGTGCCAGCAGCTTAGATTCGGGAACGAAAGAGACCCAGTACTTC.

This clone has just a few counts. The chain joins TRBV7-2 to TRBJ2-1; no clear D gene. The V gene lost 5 bases and the J gene lost 0 bases, with 11 bases spanning the gap. The CDR3 is 15 amino acids. CDR1 SGHTA and CDR2 FQGNSA come from the germline V gene. CDR3 sequence: CASSARKSSYNEQFF. Here the CDR3 DNA reads TGTGCCAGCAGCGCCCGAAAGAGCTCCTACAATGAGCAGTTCTTC.

The rearrangement links TRBV9 to TRBJ1-3; D is possibly TRBD1 (5 bases). Germline loops: CDR1 SGDLS, CDR2 YYNGEE. V gave up 2 bases and J gave up 0 bases, with 9 bases separating them. CDR3 length: 15 amino acids. In nucleotides, the CDR3 is TGTGCCAGCAGCGTGGAACAGGACTCTGGAAACACCATATATTTT. Translation gives CASSVEQDSGNTIYF.

The V call is TRBV6-6, the J call TRBJ2-2; tentatively, D is TRBD2 (5 bases). V was trimmed by 6 bases and J by 6 bases, leaving 11 bases between them. CDR3 length: 13 amino acids. In germline, CDR1 is MNHNY, CDR2 SVGAGI (reference sequence). Here the CDR3 DNA reads TGTGCCAGCAGCCCCAGTAGCGCCGGGGAGCTGTTTTTT. This gives the protein CASSPSSAGELFF.

The CDR3 DNA reads as TGCGCCAGCGGAGGTACTGGGCTAGAAGGGGAAAAACTGTTTTTT. Protein product: CASGGTGLEGEKLFF. The V gene is TRBV5-1, the J gene TRBJ1-4; D unclear. Per germline, CDR1 SGHRS and CDR2 YFSETQ. This CDR3 spans 15 amino acids. Trimming took 7 bases from V and 8 from J, leaving 21 bases between them.